This T cell receptor (beta chain) was sequenced during a study of control samples from healthy donors and cancer patients. The CDR3 has 15 amino acids. Germline CDR1 and CDR2: LGHNA and YNFKEQ. The V gene end was trimmed by 4 bases and the J gene end by 4 bases; junction bases not matched to a gene: 7. TCRdb's table, derived via immunoSEQ multiplex PCR, lists solely in-frame clones and lacks some. The data hold some 140,000 clones, with roughly 92% observed a single time. Sequencing input: blood. The clonotype originates from a man under 40 in good health. The chain carries TRBV4-2 and TRBJ1-2, with 9 bases that match TRBD1. CDR3 residues: CASSPRDRDGYGYTF. In DNA form, the CDR3 reads TGTGCCAGCAGCCCACGGGACAGGGACGGCTATGGCTACACCTTC.